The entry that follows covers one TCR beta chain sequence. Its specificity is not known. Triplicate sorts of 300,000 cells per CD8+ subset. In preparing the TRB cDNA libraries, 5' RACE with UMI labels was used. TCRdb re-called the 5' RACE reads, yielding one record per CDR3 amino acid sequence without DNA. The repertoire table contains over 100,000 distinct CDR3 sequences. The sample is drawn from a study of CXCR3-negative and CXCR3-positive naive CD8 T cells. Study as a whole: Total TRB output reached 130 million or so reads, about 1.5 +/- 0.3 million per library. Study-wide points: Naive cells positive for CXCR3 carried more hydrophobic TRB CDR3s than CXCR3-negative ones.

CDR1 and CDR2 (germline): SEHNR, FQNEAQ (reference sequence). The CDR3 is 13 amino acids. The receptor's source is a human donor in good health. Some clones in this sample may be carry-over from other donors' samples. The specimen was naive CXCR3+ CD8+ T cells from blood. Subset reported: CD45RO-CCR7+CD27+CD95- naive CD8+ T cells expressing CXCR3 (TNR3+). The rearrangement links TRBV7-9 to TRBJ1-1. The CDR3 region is CASRATGNTEAFF.